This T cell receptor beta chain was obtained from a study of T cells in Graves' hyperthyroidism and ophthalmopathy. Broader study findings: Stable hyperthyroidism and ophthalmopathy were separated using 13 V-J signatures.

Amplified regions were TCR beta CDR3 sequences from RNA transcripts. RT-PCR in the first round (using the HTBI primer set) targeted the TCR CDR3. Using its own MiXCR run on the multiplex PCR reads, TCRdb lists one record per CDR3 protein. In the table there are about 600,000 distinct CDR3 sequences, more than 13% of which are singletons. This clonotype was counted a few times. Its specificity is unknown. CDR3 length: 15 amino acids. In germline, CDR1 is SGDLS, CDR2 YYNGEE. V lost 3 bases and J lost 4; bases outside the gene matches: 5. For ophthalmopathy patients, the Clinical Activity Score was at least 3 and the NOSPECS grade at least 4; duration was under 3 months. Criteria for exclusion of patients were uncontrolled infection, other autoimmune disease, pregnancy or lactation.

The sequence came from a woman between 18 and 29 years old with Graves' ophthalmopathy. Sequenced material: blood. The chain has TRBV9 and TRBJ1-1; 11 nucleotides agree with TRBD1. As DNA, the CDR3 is TGTGCCAGCAGCGAATGGACAGGGGGCCTCACTGAAGCTTTCTTT. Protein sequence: CASSEWTGGLTEAFF.